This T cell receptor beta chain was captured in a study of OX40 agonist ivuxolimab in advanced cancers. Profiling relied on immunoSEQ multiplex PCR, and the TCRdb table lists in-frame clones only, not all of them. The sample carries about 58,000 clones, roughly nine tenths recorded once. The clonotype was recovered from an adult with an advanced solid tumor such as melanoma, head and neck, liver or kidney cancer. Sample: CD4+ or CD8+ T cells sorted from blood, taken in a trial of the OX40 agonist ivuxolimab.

CDR3 amino acids: CASSSGGATYEQYF. The CDR3 region has the DNA TGTGCCAGCAGTTCGGGGGGGGCTACCTACGAGCAGTACTTC. This chain joins TRBV2 and TRBJ2-7; 8 nucleotides line up with TRBD2. V was clipped by 5 bases and J by 2 bases; unmatched bases: 5. This CDR3 has 14 residues. Germline-derived CDR1 and CDR2 are SNHLY and FYNNEI.